This T cell receptor beta chain was found in a study of cytomegalovirus exposure and HLA in healthy donors. PCR primers comprised 60 Vbeta and 13 Jbeta primers. TCRdb's copy holds only in-frame clones and misses some; the assay was immunoSEQ multiplex PCR. The sample totals 55,000 to 65,000 clones. This TCR was sampled from a woman younger than 35 in good health and CMV-seronegative. The source material was PBMCs.

As DNA, the CDR3 is TGCGCCAGCACCCCGGCAGGGTCGCCCATCGGCTATGGCTACACCTTC. Translated: CASTPAGSPIGYGYTF. The chain uses TRBV5-1 and TRBJ1-2; a weak D match, TRBD1 (5 bases). This CDR3 has 16 residues. Germline V lookup: CDR1 SGHRS, CDR2 YFSETQ. The V and J ends lost 6 bases and 4 bases respectively, with 22 bases between them.